This T cell receptor (beta chain) stems from a study of T cell responses to AZD1222 COVID-19 vaccine. The study, taken as a whole, reports: Researchers took repertoire samples only after the peak T cell response had come.

Sequencing was performed with immunoSEQ multiplex PCR; in TCRdb, only in-frame clones are kept and a portion is missing. Of around 200,000 clones listed, roughly 88% were seen once; the top ten hold more than 7%. With 4 bases clipped from V and 4 bases from J, the junction kept 8 bases outside the gene matches. The germline V gene encodes CDR1 SGDLS and CDR2 YYNGEE. The CDR3 length is 15 residues. With respect to this clone: Antigen unknown.

This clonotype was sampled from an adult in good health. This rearrangement joins TRBV9 to TRBJ2-7, with TRBD1 matching 10 bases. The specimen comprised peripheral blood, sampled on day 0 of AZD1222 vaccination. The CDR3: CASSPGQGTMYEQYF. CDR3 coding DNA: TGTGCCAGCAGCCCGGGACAGGGGACAATGTACGAGCAGTACTTC.